The entry below gives a single TCR beta chain sequence along with its context. This entry is derived from a study of T cell changes during pregnancy in multiple sclerosis. Trimming took 4 bases from V and 5 from J, leaving 11 bases between them. The CDR3 has 14 residues. Germline CDR1 is MNHNS and CDR2 is SASEGT. The table came from immunoSEQ multiplex PCR; TCRdb's copy has only in-frame clones and leaves some out. The data contain around 110,000 clones, under 95% of them singletons. This sequence joins TRBV6-1 and TRBJ2-2; a possible D gene is TRBD1 (6 bases). The TCR sequence derives from a female donor in good health, enrolled as a control in a pregnancy study. Here the sequenced sample was peripheral blood, taken in the third trimester of pregnancy. The CDR3 is CASSGLRGTGELFF. In DNA, the CDR3 is TGTGCCAGCAGTGGACTCAGGGGTACCGGGGAGCTGTTTTTT.